Reported below is one T cell receptor beta chain. This clonotype came up many times. There is no known antigen for this receptor. No much larger clonotype is one base removed from it; base qualities were not supplied. This specimen comes from a study of T cells in Graves' hyperthyroidism and ophthalmopathy (dated by TCRdb to about 2019). For the wider study: To identify distinguishing TCR V-J signatures, a discovery cohort of around 98 patients was used, comprising 40 to 45 with Graves' ophthalmopathy and 57 with stable Graves' hyperthyroidism. TCR Vbeta CDR3 sequencing of some 140 peripheral blood samples (fewer than 45 ophthalmopathy, around 80 hyperthyroidism and approximately 17 progressor patients) is reported in the paper. Prospective prediction of ophthalmopathy was tested in an independent validation cohort consisting of 18 to 20 hyperthyroidism patients and 15 or so patients who later progressed to ophthalmopathy. After blood sampling, hyperthyroidism patients were treated with methimazole at a starting dose of 30 mg daily, and ophthalmopathy patients were treated with high-dose intravenous methylprednisolone. In addition, the study compared T-cell repertoires in thyroid tissue and in blood from roughly 6 Graves' hyperthyroidism patients. The 75 to 100 discovery patients were divided at random into training and test sets in a 7:3 ratio. Findings and caveats that apply to the study as a whole: In validation, progression to ophthalmopathy was predicted by the model with roughly 71% sensitivity and around 75% specificity, a median of around 6.5 months before onset. Most expanded thyroid clonotypes (frequency above 0.001) were also found in blood, which suggests that blood repertoires may mirror thyroid immune responses. Sample size was not statistically predetermined, and investigators were not blinded to group allocation. A model built on a 13 V-J signature distinguished ophthalmopathy from stable hyperthyroidism, reaching about 88% sensitivity and about 81% specificity in cross-validation and 80%/75% in testing.

CDR1 is given as SEHNR and CDR2 as FQNEAQ, both from the germline V gene (reference sequence). V drops 6 bases and J drops 3 bases, leaving 18 bases in between. Counted from cysteine to phenylalanine, this CDR3 has 15 amino acids. Only the CDR3 portion is preserved as DNA: 45 bases, with reading frame beginning at the first base. The study excluded patients with uncontrolled infections, other autoimmune diseases, pregnancy or lactation. Diagnoses were established on the basis of clinical symptoms, serum thyroxine and TRAb, thyroid ultrasound, and orbital computed tomography. Trizol reagent was used to extract total RNA, and RNA quality was then checked on an Agilent 2100 Bioanalyzer. The TCR beta CDR3 regions were amplified from RNA transcripts. A first-round RT-PCR of the TCR CDR3 used the HTBI primer set with the Qiagen OneStep RT-PCR kit. Libraries were constructed in a second round of multiplex PCR, after which size selection and purification were performed. Libraries were sequenced paired-end with 100 bp reads on an Illumina HiSeq2000. The authors' analysis ran thus. SOAPnuke was used to process the raw data, removing reads that contained adapters or uncalled bases, had a mean Phred below 15, or lacked an exact match to the constant primer or identifier. High-quality paired reads were merged using COPE v1.2.5, and each unique nucleotide sequence was defined as a clonotype. MiTCR v1.1 was used to align clonotypes to the IMGT TRBV, TRBD and TRBJ reference segments. The analysis was restricted to V-J combinations with a frequency above 0.0001, which together covered just over 98% of the repertoires. The TCS score was defined as the ratio of F50 (clonal expansion) to E x V (chaos), calculated using BLOSUM62-based TCRdist between CDR3 peptides within each V-J. Welch's t-statistics and random forest reduced roughly 540 V-J features to under 15, which were used in a naive Bayes classifier (R e1071). Thyroid-blood repertoire similarity was quantified with the Morisita-Horn index. TCRdb's own reprocessing of the public reads used fastp at Q25 and MiXCR and kept productive beta chains. When rows share a CDR3 protein, they turn into one entry using the most common DNA and genes. It is TCRdb's table, rather than the study itself, that gives the V and J calls and clone size. This sample has 660,000 or so distinct CDR3 sequences in its table, and nearly 45% of those were observed once. Together, the top ten hold roughly 6.5% of the sample.

This TCR came from an adult man with Graves' disease, either hyperthyroidism or ophthalmopathy (not recorded which). The specimen sequenced was peripheral blood or thyroid tissue (not recorded which). Recombination connected TRBV7-9 to TRBJ2-7; the D gene assignment is ambiguous. The DNA sequence is given as TGTGCCAGCAGTTCCACCCAGTACTCCTACTACGAGCAGTACTTC. This gives the protein CASSSTQYSYYEQYF.